Reported below is one T cell receptor (beta chain). The antigen is not known. TCRdb used MiXCR to reprocess the 5' RACE reads, holding one entry per CDR3 protein. The sample has some 460,000 distinct CDR3 sequences; approximately 15% are singletons. These data are taken from a study of identical twins. Germline V CDR1 and CDR2: SGHRS, YFSETQ. V shed 3 bases and J shed 1 base, with 13 bases lying between them. The CDR3 sequence is 16 residues long. Study-wide results and limits: Insertion counts were lower in abundant cord blood beta clonotypes, a trend that memory repertoires did not show.

All donors comprised healthy Caucasians. This sample also belongs to another study, concerning yellow fever vaccine responses in identical twins.

The chain recombines TRBV5-1 with TRBJ2-2, with D possibly matching TRBD2 (6 bases). The sample comprised CD4+ T cells sorted from blood. The TCR comes from a woman younger than 35 in good health. CDR3 in amino acids: CASSSGSGLNTGELFF. DNA for the CDR3: TGCGCCAGCAGCTCTGGAAGCGGGTTGAACACCGGGGAGCTGTTTTTT.